This T cell receptor (beta chain) was retrieved from a study of T cells in Graves' hyperthyroidism and ophthalmopathy. RNA transcripts were the template for amplifying TCR beta CDR3 regions. The TCR CDR3 first-round RT-PCR relied on the HTBI primer set. In TCRdb, the multiplex PCR reads were re-called with MiXCR into one record per CDR3 protein. Found here are fewer than 700,000 distinct CDR3 sequences, 17% of them singletons; the top ten hold 15% to 20%. Lactation, pregnancy, other autoimmune disease or uncontrolled infection led to exclusion of patients. This clonotype was seen at least ten times. Its specificity is unknown. This CDR3 has 14 residues. From germline, CDR1 is SGHTA and CDR2 FQGNSA. V dropped 5 bases and J dropped 7 bases, with 15 bases sitting between them. General study results and limits: From stable hyperthyroidism, ophthalmopathy was set apart by a 13 V-J model.

The sequence was obtained from a young woman with Graves' ophthalmopathy. The sequencing sample was made of blood. The chain carries TRBV7-2 and TRBJ2-1; D might be TRBD2 (5 bases). The CDR3 DNA reads TGTGCCAGCAGCCCCCGCCCGGGCGGGAATGAGCAGTTCTTC. Translated: CASSPRPGGNEQFF.